This T cell receptor (beta chain) emerged from a study of breast tumors, draining lymph nodes, adjacent tissues. Broader study findings: Data only fit, rather than demonstrated, lymph node origin of most tumor T cells. Tumor and nontumor repertoires were significantly more similar in luminal-like than in basal-like breast cancer.

CDR3 length: 11 amino acids. The ends were cut back, 8 bases at V and 1 base at J, with 8 bases in the middle. Germline V gene sequence: CDR1 GTSNPN, CDR2 SVGIG (reference sequence). From the multiplex PCR reads, TCRdb called clonotypes with MiXCR, one entry per CDR3 protein. The sample lists 45,000 to 65,000 distinct CDR3 sequences; roughly 41% were seen once. Of note for this clonotype: Its target is not known.

Sequenced input: breast tumor tissue. The clonotype originates from a female donor with breast cancer. Some clones in this sample may be carry-over from other donors' samples. The rearrangement links TRBV30 to TRBJ1-1; no clear D. CDR3 nucleotide sequence: TGTGCCCTTTCCCCGAACACTGAAGCTTTCTTT. It translates to CALSPNTEAFF.